This T cell receptor beta chain comes out of a study of blood T cell repertoires in COVID-19. Across the whole study: Material from acute and convalescent COVID-19 was sourced from the United States, Italy and Spain. T cells, B-cell-depleted T cells, or PBMCs supplied cDNA or gDNA.

Authors' data handling: Estimates of nucleated cell counts were drawn from the amplification of reference gene primers. TCRdb keeps only in-frame clones here, not all; method: immunoSEQ multiplex PCR. V and J calls and clone size are those listed in that table; D and trimming were worked out from the DNA. Here the sample spans about 280,000 clones, around 86% being singletons. Germline V gene data show CDR1 as SGHRS and CDR2 as YFSETQ. The CDR3 runs 16 residues. Losses at the gene ends were 4 bases for V and 0 bases for J; bases not matched to a gene: 6. The chain couples TRBV5-1 to TRBJ2-2; the match to TRBD1 covers 7 bases. This TCR was recovered from a woman under 40 who had recovered from COVID-19. Sequencing was performed on peripheral blood. The CDR3 DNA reads TGCGCCAGCAGCCCGGCGGACAGGACGAACACCGGGGAGCTGTTTTTT. Protein product: CASSPADRTNTGELFF.